This T cell receptor beta chain was sequenced in a study of cytomegalovirus exposure and HLA in healthy donors. General study points: There was a cluster of highly shared sequence variants that was likely a sequencing artifact.

About this clone itself: Its matching antigen is unknown.

Vbeta (60) and Jbeta (13) primers were used in the PCR. Original methodology: In a later analysis, 10 million to 11 million of 75 million to 85 million unique beta chains occurred in at least two donors. Libraries were prepared by immunoSEQ multiplex PCR; TCRdb keeps only in-frame clonotypes and omits some of them. V, J and clone size derive from that table, while D and trimming were established from the DNA sequence. This table holds about 92,000 clones, 81% found once. J lost 4 bases, V lost 4 bases, and 13 bases had no gene match. Germline loops: CDR1 MDHEN, CDR2 SYDVKM. The CDR3 loop spans 16 amino acids.

The specimen sequenced was PBMCs. The receptor was derived from a girl aged 2 to 10 in good health and CMV-seropositive. The gene calls are TRBV28 and TRBJ2-7; 7 positions agree with TRBD1. DNA of the CDR3: TGTGCCAGCAGTTCCCCCCGACAGGGAATTGATTACGAGCAGTACTTC. It yields the protein CASSSPRQGIDYEQYF.